Below, 29 T cell receptor beta chains from the same sample are listed, as sequenced in a study of patients and donors after allogeneic stem cell transplantation. TCRdb reanalysed the RT-PCR reads using MiXCR and keeps one entry per CDR3 protein. The sample lists around 160,000 distinct CDR3 sequences, approximately 30% occurring once. Specimen: blood, either unsorted or a sorted T cell fraction (not recorded which). These receptors were collected from a human donor who was either an allogeneic HSCT recipient or a stem cell or donor lymphocyte infusion donor (not recorded which). It is not recorded whose cells these are; they may come from a transplant donor.

This clonotype was counted between two and nine times. The gene calls are TRBV12-3 or TRBV12-4 and TRBJ2-2, with D perhaps assigned TRBD1 or TRBD2 (5 bases each). The CDR3 has 15 residues. V lost 2 bases, J lost 7 bases, and 14 bases lay in between. The CDR3, as DNA: TGTGCCAGCAGTTTAAGAGGGGAGAGGGGCGGGGAGCTGTTTTTT. The encoded protein is CASSLRGERGGELFF.

A few counts support this clonotype. The CDR3 region is CAIRGIASGEGMQFF. The CDR3 DNA reads TGTGCCATCCGGGGGATAGCTAGCGGGGAGGGGATGCAGTTCTTC. The chain joins TRBV27 to TRBJ2-1, with 9 bases fitting TRBD2. V gave up 10 bases and J gave up 12 bases; unmatched junction bases: 19. The CDR3 consists of 15 residues. Germline loops: CDR1 MNHEY, CDR2 SMNVEV (reference sequence).

The rearrangement joins TRBV20-1 to TRBJ1-5; D remains unclear. In germline, CDR1 is DFQATT, CDR2 SNEGSKA (reference sequence). V was trimmed by 0 bases and J by 2 bases, leaving 11 bases between them. CDR3 length: 15 amino acids. The CDR3 loop reads CSARDSGLRNQPQHF. As DNA, the CDR3 is TGCAGTGCTAGAGATTCGGGTCTGCGCAATCAGCCCCAGCATTTT.

The rearrangement joins TRBV2 to TRBJ2-5, with unresolved D. This CDR3 is built from 13 residues. Trimming took off 3 bases at V and 3 bases at J, with 8 bases between the two ends. Germline V gene lookup returns CDR1 SNHLY and CDR2 FYNNEI. The CDR3 region has the DNA TGTGCCAGCAGTGAGTTGTACAAAGAGACCCAGTACTTC. This encodes CASSELYKETQYF.

The sample holds a few counts of this clonotype. The chain links TRBV4-2 to TRBJ2-7, with 9 nucleotides matching TRBD2. V trimming: 3 bases; J trimming: 3 bases; junction bases outside the gene matches: 9. CDR3 length: 16 residues. Germline V gene sequence: CDR1 LGHNA, CDR2 YNFKEQ. The CDR3 spells CASSQPGLATLYEQYF. The CDR3 DNA sequence: TGTGCCAGCAGCCAGCCCGGACTAGCGACACTCTACGAGCAGTACTTC.

This sequence joins TRBV28 and TRBJ2-7; 11 bases are shared with TRBD2. Germline V gene lookup returns CDR1 MDHEN and CDR2 SYDVKM. This CDR3 is 15 amino acids long. The V and J ends lost 5 bases and 2 bases, in that order; junction bases with no gene match: 5. The CDR3 reads CASSAGTSGTYEQYF. CDR3 DNA: TGTGCCAGCAGTGCCGGGACTAGCGGAACCTACGAGCAGTACTTC.

In this sample, this clonotype turned up many times. The gene calls are TRBV6-5 and TRBJ1-5; tentatively, D is TRBD1 (5 bases). Trimming took 1 base from V and 6 from J, leaving 7 bases between them. The CDR3 runs 13 residues. Germline V gene lookup returns CDR1 MNHEY and CDR2 SVGAGI. The CDR3 sequence: CASSYWGGQPQHF. The CDR3 bases are TGTGCCAGCAGTTACTGGGGGGGTCAGCCCCAGCATTTT.

This rearrangement joins TRBV12-3 or TRBV12-4 to TRBJ2-3, with D perhaps TRBD2 (6 bases). The V end was cut by 3 bases, the J end by 1 base, with 8 bases between. The CDR3 contains 14 residues. The DNA of the CDR3 is TGTGCCAGCAGTTTCGCGGGACGCACAGATACGCAGTATTTT. Its protein is CASSFAGRTDTQYF.

Concerning this clonotype: With a much larger clone just one base away, this may be a read error. This chain joins TRBV7-2 and TRBJ2-2; 7 bases match TRBD1. Germline-derived CDR1 and CDR2 are SGHTA and FQGNSA. CDR3 length: 15 amino acids. CDR3 sequence: CASSQGGANTAELFF. CDR3 DNA: TGTGCCAGCAGCCAAGGGGGCGCGAACACCGCGGAGCTGTTTTTT.

The chain couples TRBV5-5 to TRBJ2-7, with TRBD2 matching over 10 bases. This CDR3 comprises 18 residues. Per germline, CDR1 SGHKS and CDR2 YYEKEE (reference sequence). The V segment lost 0 bases and the J segment 0 bases; nucleotides outside the gene matches: 9. Here the CDR3 DNA reads TGTGCCAGCAGCTTGGTTACTAGCGGGACTACCTTCTCCTACGAGCAGTACTTC. As protein: CASSLVTSGTTFSYEQYF.

The V gene is TRBV28, the J gene TRBJ2-7; the match to TRBD2 covers 7 bases. The CDR3 is 16 amino acids. With 6 bases clipped from V and 3 bases from J, the junction kept 14 bases outside the gene matches. CDR1 is MDHEN, CDR2 SYDVKM, per germline. This chain's CDR3 is CASRPMSGKYYYEQYF. Written as DNA, the CDR3 is TGTGCCAGCAGACCTATGAGCGGGAAGTATTACTACGAGCAGTACTTC.

This clonotype was seen a few times. J is TRBJ1-5 and V is TRBV7-2; perhaps TRBD1 as D (5 bases). The germline gives CDR1 SGHTA, CDR2 FQGNSA. The CDR3 runs to 16 residues. Trimming removed 3 bases from V and 0 bases from J, with 12 bases in between. CDR3 nucleotide sequence: TGTGCCAGCAGCTTTGGGACGATTTATAGCAATCAGCCCCAGCATTTT. Translation: CASSFGTIYSNQPQHF.

This clonotype was seen repeatedly, ten times or more. This chain joins TRBV29-1 and TRBJ1-4, with TRBD1 matching 9 bases. Germline-derived CDR1 and CDR2 are SQVTM and ANQGSEA. CDR3 length: 14 amino acids. With 3 bases clipped from V and 8 bases from J, the junction kept 7 bases outside the gene matches. This CDR3 is CSVEGTGGREKLFF. DNA of the CDR3: TGCAGCGTTGAGGGAACAGGGGGCAGAGAAAAACTGTTTTTT.

This clonotype occurred a few times. This chain uses TRBV7-9 with TRBJ1-6; D is uncertain. The germline V gene has CDR1 SEHNR and CDR2 FQNEAQ (reference sequence). The CDR3 sequence is 15 residues long. V was cut by 1 base and J by 2 bases, with 6 bases left in between. In nucleotides, the CDR3 is TGTGCCAGCAGCTTAGGGGCAGCCTATAATTCACCCCTCCACTTT. It codes for CASSLGAAYNSPLHF.

This clonotype was recorded a few times. The V call is TRBV7-9, the J call TRBJ2-1; 7 bases fit TRBD2. With V trimmed by 5 bases and J by 2 bases, 6 bases remained unmatched. This CDR3 region has 15 residues. Per the germline V gene, CDR1 is SEHNR and CDR2 is FQNEAQ (reference sequence). For the CDR3, the DNA is TGTGCCAGCAGCCCCGGGAGGAGGACCTACAATGAGCAGTTCTTC. This gives the protein CASSPGRRTYNEQFF.

This clonotype was observed a few times. CDR3 loop: CASSTSGQPSTDTQYF. The CDR3 DNA follows: TGCGCCAGCAGCACGTCGGGACAGCCTAGCACAGATACGCAGTATTTT. This chain joins TRBV5-1 and TRBJ2-3, with 7 bases lining up with TRBD1. Looked up from germline, CDR1 is SGHRS and CDR2 is YFSETQ. V shed 4 bases and J 0 bases; nucleotides not matched to a gene: 8. CDR3 length equals 16 residues.

V and J are TRBV18 and TRBJ2-4; D tentatively reads TRBD1 or TRBD2 (5 bases each). The germline CDR1 and CDR2 sequences are KGHSH and LQKENI. The CDR3 is 13 amino acids. With 3 bases removed from V and 8 bases from J, the gap between germline ends came to 11 bases. For the CDR3, the DNA is TGTGCCAGCTCACCGGGGGATTCAGACATTCAGTACTTC. Amino acids: CASSPGDSDIQYF.

The chain links TRBV5-1 to TRBJ2-1, with 9 positions matching TRBD1. From germline, CDR1 is SGHRS and CDR2 YFSETQ. This CDR3 is 14 amino acids long. Unmatched junction bases numbered 0, after V lost 0 bases and J lost 5 bases. CDR3 nucleotides: TGCGCCAGCAGCTTGGGGACAGGGGACAATGAGCAGTTCTTC. Encoded protein: CASSLGTGDNEQFF.

Written as DNA, the CDR3 is TGCGCCAGCAGCTCCTCGACGGATTTAGAGCAGTACTTC. Translated, it gives CASSSSTDLEQYF. The gene calls are TRBV5-1 and TRBJ2-7; D is uncertain. Looked up from germline, CDR1 is SGHRS and CDR2 is YFSETQ. The length of the CDR3 is 13 residues. Between the trimmed V and J ends, which lost 3 bases and 7 bases, there was a span of 14 bases.

The chain is built from TRBV6-6 and TRBJ1-3, with 11 positions matching TRBD1. The CDR3 totals 17 residues. Per the germline V gene, CDR1 is MNHNY and CDR2 is SVGAGI (reference sequence). Trimming took 5 bases from V and 5 from J; bases not matched to a gene: 11. DNA of the CDR3: TGTGCCAGCAGTATTCCTAGGACAGGGGGCAGTAGAAACACCATATATTTT. This sequence encodes CASSIPRTGGSRNTIYF.

This clonotype was counted only a few times. This chain uses TRBV6-5 with TRBJ1-1; no clear D. CDR3 length: 15 amino acids. V lost 0 bases and J 1 base, leaving 9 bases between the germline ends. Germline values: CDR1 MNHEY, CDR2 SVGAGI. This chain's CDR3 is CASSYSRGRNTEAFF. DNA of the CDR3: TGTGCCAGCAGTTACTCGCGTGGACGGAACACTGAAGCTTTCTTT.

The rearrangement joins TRBV28 to TRBJ2-3; D is possibly TRBD1 or TRBD2 (5 bases each). Germline lookup yields CDR1 MDHEN and CDR2 SYDVKM. This CDR3 contains 15 residues. V was shortened by 3 bases and J by 2 bases, with 12 bases between the two germline ends. CDR3 residues: CASSFNWGNTDTQYF. In DNA, the CDR3 is TGTGCCAGCAGTTTTAACTGGGGGAACACAGATACGCAGTATTTT.

The chain joins TRBV4-1 to TRBJ2-1; 8 nucleotides match TRBD2. Trimming took 1 base from V and 2 from J; bases not matched to a gene: 4. The CDR3 has 16 amino acids. CDR1 MGHRA and CDR2 YSYEKL come from the germline V gene. In DNA, the CDR3 is TGCGCCAGCAGCCAAGTAGATAGCGGGGCCTACAATGAGCAGTTCTTC. Its protein product is CASSQVDSGAYNEQFF.

This clonotype was seen only a few times. The CDR3 loop is CATSDPTGAETQYF. The CDR3 nucleotides are TGTGCCACCAGTGATCCCACAGGGGCCGAGACCCAGTACTTC. The chain employs TRBV24-1 and TRBJ2-5, with 7 bases lining up with TRBD1. The CDR3 loop spans 14 amino acids. Trimming cost V 3 bases and J 5 bases; bases outside gene matches: 5. Per the germline V gene, CDR1 is KGHDR and CDR2 is SFDVKD.

The rearrangement links TRBV6-4 to TRBJ2-1, with D hard to call. Germline V CDR1 and CDR2: MRHNA, SNTAGT. The V end was cut by 5 bases, the J end by 7 bases, with 9 bases between. The CDR3 is 12 amino acids. The CDR3 sequence is CASSTDGNEQFF. The CDR3 DNA reads TGTGCCAGCAGTACGGACGGGAATGAGCAGTTCTTC.

The CDR3 loop is CASSQGTSGASYEQYF. CDR3 nucleotides: TGTGCCAGCAGCCAAGGGACTAGCGGGGCTTCCTACGAGCAGTACTTC. The chain employs TRBV27 and TRBJ2-7, with TRBD2 identical over 13 bases. The CDR3 sequence is 16 residues long. From germline, CDR1 is MNHEY and CDR2 SMNVEV (reference sequence). After removal of 6 bases from V and 1 base from J, the junction contained 6 bases not matched to a gene.

This clonotype occurred many times. The genes are TRBV10-3 and TRBJ1-2; 7 bases line up with TRBD1. The CDR3 spans 13 residues. Unmatched junction bases numbered 5, after V lost 5 bases and J lost 5 bases. Per germline, CDR1 ENHRY and CDR2 SYGVKD. The CDR3 nucleotides read TGTGCCATCAGTATACAGGGGACGTATGGCTACACCTTC. Translating it yields CAISIQGTYGYTF.

This clonotype is a singleton in its sample. The chain carries TRBV15 and TRBJ2-1; possible D gene TRBD1, 5 bases. V lost 2 bases and J 3 bases, leaving 17 bases between the germline ends. The germline V gene has CDR1 LNHNV and CDR2 YYDKDF (reference sequence). The CDR3 runs 17 residues. The CDR3 loop reads CATSRKGVDLDYNEQFF. DNA for the CDR3: TGTGCCACCAGCAGAAAAGGGGTAGATCTGGACTACAATGAGCAGTTCTTC. The complete variable domain, with remaining parts taken from reference TRBV15 and TRBJ2-1, reads DAMVIQNPRYQVTQFGKPVTLSCSQTLNHNVMYWYQQKSSQAPKLLFHYYDKDFNNEADTPDNFQSRRPNTSFCFLDIRSPGLGDTAMYLCATSRKGVDLDYNEQFFGPGTRLTVL.

CDR3 protein: CASSFRVAGVWELFF. DNA of the CDR3: TGCGCCAGCAGCTTCAGAGTAGCGGGAGTCTGGGAGCTGTTTTTT. The J gene is TRBJ2-2, the V gene TRBV5-1; TRBD2 matches 9 bases. This CDR3 region has 15 residues. V was pared by 2 bases and J by 9 bases, with 8 bases of the junction left unmatched. CDR1 and CDR2 (germline): SGHRS, YFSETQ.